Below are 26 T cell receptor beta chains sequenced from a single sample in a study of T cells in Graves' hyperthyroidism and ophthalmopathy (dated by TCRdb to between 2018 and 2021). Libraries were constructed by multiplex PCR. The instrument was an Illumina HiSeq 2000. The TCR beta CDR3 regions were amplified from RNA transcripts. The TCR CDR3 was subjected to a first round of RT-PCR using the HTBI primer set and the Qiagen OneStep RT-PCR kit. TCRdb ran its own pipeline on the public reads, namely fastp trimming at Q25 and MiXCR clone calling, and kept in-frame beta chains. Every CDR3 protein is listed once, alongside the most common genes and DNA of its rows. In all, the sample holds some 360,000 distinct CDR3 sequences, and approximately 15% of those were seen once. The ten top clones hold around 10% of the sample. The specimen was blood. Every receptor here comes from a woman aged 55-70 years with Graves' hyperthyroidism.

This clonotype was found many times. The chain joins TRBV20-1 to TRBJ1-5; a weak D match, TRBD1 (5 bases). Trimming shortened V by 6 bases and J by 0 bases, and 9 bases separated the two germline ends. CDR3 length equals 13 residues. From germline, CDR1 is DFQATT and CDR2 SNEGSKA (reference sequence). The CDR3 DNA reads as TGCAGTGCGAGACAGATTAGCAATCAGCCCCAGCATTTT. It translates to CSARQISNQPQHF.

This clonotype was observed at least ten times. V gene TRBV3-1 combines with J gene TRBJ2-3, with D possibly being TRBD2 (6 bases). The CDR3 sequence is 14 residues long. Germline V CDR1 and CDR2: LGHDT, YNNKEL (reference sequence). Trimming removed 1 base from V and 6 bases from J, with 11 bases in between. CDR3 nucleotides: TGTGCCAGCAGCCAAGTTGGGACTGGGGATACGCAGTATTTT. Its protein is CASSQVGTGDTQYF.

The chain links TRBV7-9 to TRBJ2-2, with D perhaps matching TRBD1 (8 bases). The CDR3 contains 17 residues. Trimming took off 5 bases at V and 4 bases at J, with 20 bases between the two ends. CDR1 is SEHNR and CDR2 is FQNEAQ in the germline V gene (reference sequence). Here the CDR3 reads CASSGTSTGEGTGELFF. The CDR3 DNA reads as TGTGCCAGCAGCGGCACCTCGACAGGGGAGGGCACCGGGGAGCTGTTTTTT.

The chain couples TRBV18 to TRBJ1-1, with TRBD1 matching over 7 bases. Germline V gene lookup returns CDR1 KGHSH and CDR2 LQKENI. CDR3 length: 14 residues. With 4 bases clipped from V and 6 bases from J, the junction kept 8 bases outside the gene matches. The CDR3 spells CASSLPTGRSEAFF. The DNA of the CDR3 is TGTGCCAGCTCACTACCGACAGGGCGGTCTGAAGCTTTCTTT.

This clonotype occurred many times. The V gene is TRBV11-3, the J gene TRBJ2-3; a possible D gene is TRBD1 (6 bases). Germline V gene data show CDR1 as SGHNT and CDR2 as YENEEA. With 5 bases removed from V and 1 base from J, the gap between germline ends came to 16 bases. The CDR3 is 16 amino acids. CDR3 sequence reads: CASSRGIPGGTDTQYF. CDR3 bases: TGTGCCAGCAGCCGAGGAATCCCAGGGGGCACAGATACGCAGTATTTT.

In its sample, this clonotype was seen many times. The rearrangement uses TRBV6-2 or TRBV6-3 and TRBJ2-5; 9 bases agree with TRBD1. The V gene's germline CDR1 is MNHEY and CDR2 SVGEGT. After removal of 2 bases from V and 3 bases from J, the junction contained 4 bases not matched to a gene. The CDR3 consists of 15 residues. The CDR3 region has the DNA TGTGCCAGCAGTTACGACAGGGGGGGGAAAGAGACCCAGTACTTC. Translation: CASSYDRGGKETQYF.

In its sample, this clonotype was seen a few times. This chain connects TRBV2 to TRBJ2-7, with D unclear. CDR3 length: 14 residues. Deletions cut 4 bases from V and 3 bases from J, with 13 bases between. Looked up from germline, CDR1 is SNHLY and CDR2 is FYNNEI. The CDR3 spells CASSGLEAVYEQYF. CDR3 nucleotide sequence: TGTGCCAGCAGTGGGCTAGAGGCTGTCTACGAGCAGTACTTC.

This clonotype was seen ten or more times. This chain uses TRBV5-1 with TRBJ2-5, with D unresolved. CDR3 length equals 14 residues. Trimming removed 4 bases from V and 3 bases from J, with 13 bases in between. Germline V gives CDR1 SGHRS, CDR2 YFSETQ. CDR3 loop: CASSLRTKEETQYF. DNA of the CDR3: TGCGCCAGCAGCCTTCGGACCAAAGAAGAGACCCAGTACTTC.

In this sample, this clonotype turned up many times. The DNA for the CDR3 is TGCGCCAGCAGCTTGGCCGCGGGACCCAGCACAGATACGCAGTATTTT. Protein sequence: CASSLAAGPSTDTQYF. V is TRBV5-1 and J is TRBJ2-3, with a tentative D call TRBD2 (6 bases). Germline V gives CDR1 SGHRS, CDR2 YFSETQ. The CDR3 sequence is 16 residues long. V lost 0 bases and J lost 0, with 11 bases in between.

This clonotype was counted at least ten times. The chain recombines TRBV11-2 with TRBJ2-5; no clear D. The CDR3 spans 16 residues. V gave up 0 bases and J gave up 5 bases, with 16 bases separating them. Germline V gives CDR1 SGHAT, CDR2 FQNNGV. CDR3 coding DNA: TGTGCCAGCAGCTTAGATTTTGGTACGAGATACGAGACCCAGTACTTC. Amino acids: CASSLDFGTRYETQYF. Variable domain in full (rest from reference TRBV11-2 and TRBJ2-5): EAGVAQSPRYKIIEKRQSVAFWCNPISGHATLYWYQQILGQGPKLLIQFQNNGVVDDSQLPKDRFSAERLKGVDSTLKIQPAKLEDSAVYLCASSLDFGTRYETQYFGPGTRLLVL.

This clonotype was detected many times. This chain links TRBV12-5 with TRBJ2-1; maybe TRBD2 (6 bases). This CDR3 contains 15 residues. With 8 bases removed from V and 7 bases from J, the gap between germline ends came to 21 bases. The germline V gene has CDR1 LGHNT and CDR2 FRNRAP. CDR3 loop: CASRPQGVGGNEQFF. The CDR3 nucleotides are TGTGCTAGTCGACCTCAAGGTGTTGGAGGGAATGAGCAGTTCTTC.

This clonotype was seen repeatedly, ten times or more. This sequence joins TRBV12-3 or TRBV12-4 and TRBJ2-1; 7 bases are shared with TRBD1. The CDR3 is made up of 17 amino acids. The trim removed 4 bases at V and 2 bases at J, leaving 11 bases unmatched. CDR3 region: CASSWTISRGPYNEQFF. DNA of the CDR3: TGTGCCAGCAGTTGGACCATTTCTAGGGGGCCCTACAATGAGCAGTTCTTC.

This clonotype was detected only a few times. The V and J genes are TRBV5-1 and TRBJ2-1; 10 nucleotides line up with TRBD2. The CDR3 totals 17 residues. Germline trimming cut 4 bases from V and 2 bases from J; bases unmatched to any gene: 9. From germline, CDR1 is SGHRS and CDR2 YFSETQ. The CDR3: CASSPDLAGVPYNEQFF. The CDR3 DNA reads as TGCGCCAGCAGCCCTGACCTAGCGGGAGTTCCCTACAATGAGCAGTTCTTC.

On this clonotype: This may be a read error: a much more frequent sequence differs by one nucleotide. The CDR3 region is CASSYYGGGYNEKFF. The CDR3, as DNA: TGTGCCAGCAGTTATTATGGGGGAGGCTACAATGAGAAGTTCTTC. The V gene is TRBV28, the J gene TRBJ2-1; D might be TRBD2 (6 bases). This CDR3 comprises 15 residues. Germline assignment: CDR1 MDHEN and CDR2 SYDVKM.

In this sample, this clonotype turned up many times. The rearrangement uses TRBV2 and TRBJ2-7; no clear D. CDR3 length: 15 residues. V was cut by 2 bases and J by 2 bases, with 13 bases left in between. Germline V lookup: CDR1 SNHLY, CDR2 FYNNEI. In DNA form, the CDR3 reads TGTGCCAGCAGTGAAAAGTTTCTTTTAACCTACGAGCAGTACTTC. Amino acids: CASSEKFLLTYEQYF.

This clonotype was counted ten times or more. The rearrangement joins TRBV18 to TRBJ1-1; no clear D gene. Trimming removed 2 bases from V and 2 bases from J, with 6 bases in between. CDR1 is KGHSH, CDR2 LQKENI, per germline. CDR3 length: 13 residues. In DNA, the CDR3 is TGTGCCAGCTCACCAGGACCTAACACTGAAGCTTTCTTT. Encoded protein: CASSPGPNTEAFF.

The chain links TRBV4-2 to TRBJ1-1; D is undetermined. Germline values: CDR1 LGHNA, CDR2 YNFKEQ. V gave up 3 bases and J gave up 1 base, with 12 bases separating them. The CDR3 totals 15 residues. CDR3 amino acids: CASSHPAMGNTEAFF. The CDR3 DNA is TGTGCCAGCAGCCACCCAGCGATGGGGAACACTGAAGCTTTCTTT.

This clonotype was recorded a few times. V usage is TRBV30 and J usage is TRBJ1-2; tentative D call: TRBD1 (5 bases). CDR1 and CDR2 (germline): GTSNPN, SVGIG (reference sequence). The V end lost 1 base, the J end lost 8 bases, and 11 bases lay between the germline ends. This CDR3 contains 12 residues. The CDR3 reads CAWSGAGWGYTF. CDR3 sequence (DNA): TGTGCCTGGAGTGGGGCAGGGTGGGGCTACACCTTC.

This clonotype occurred a few times. The V gene is TRBV20-1, the J gene TRBJ2-7, with TRBD2 matching 9 bases. V dropped 3 bases and J dropped 3; count of bases not matched to a gene: 6. In germline, CDR1 is DFQATT, CDR2 SNEGSKA (reference sequence). The CDR3 runs 14 residues. The CDR3 reads CSARKAGGNYEQYF. CDR3 bases: TGCAGTGCTAGGAAAGCGGGAGGTAACTACGAGCAGTACTTC.

The gene calls are TRBV12-3 or TRBV12-4 and TRBJ2-5, with 8 bases that match TRBD2. Trimming took 5 bases from V and 1 from J; bases not matched to a gene: 12. The CDR3 runs 17 residues. The CDR3 protein is CASSGGKSGSSQETQYF. CDR3 nucleotides: TGTGCCAGCAGTGGGGGGAAAAGCGGGAGCTCCCAAGAGACCCAGTACTTC.

This clonotype was found a few times. The V and J genes are TRBV16 and TRBJ2-2, with D tentatively TRBD1 or TRBD2 (5 bases each). This CDR3 is built from 15 residues. Between the trimmed V and J ends, which lost 0 bases and 3 bases, there was a span of 8 bases. Germline CDR1 and CDR2: KGHSY and FQNENV. The CDR3 coding sequence is TGTGCCAGCAGCCAATCAGGGACCTACACCGGGGAGCTGTTTTTT. This gives the protein CASSQSGTYTGELFF.

This clonotype was recorded at least ten times. The CDR3 is CASSLEGQGPIWYF. CDR3 sequence (DNA): TGCGCCAGCAGCTTGGAGGGACAGGGCCCTATTTGGTACTTC. V gene TRBV5-1 combines with J gene TRBJ2-5; TRBD1 matches 9 bases. Germline CDR1 SGHRS, CDR2 YFSETQ. This CDR3 spans 14 amino acids. V lost 0 bases and J lost 13; bases outside the gene matches: 10.

This clonotype was counted a single time. The chain has TRBV20-1 and TRBJ2-3; 14 nucleotides align to TRBD2. Looked up from germline, CDR1 is DFQATT and CDR2 is SNEGSKA (reference sequence). The ends lost 0 bases at V and 5 bases at J; junction bases unmatched: 7. The CDR3 has 17 residues. The CDR3 here is CSARDLLTSGRGDTQYF. The CDR3 coding sequence is TGCAGTGCTAGAGATCTCCTGACTAGCGGGAGGGGAGATACGCAGTATTTT.

This clonotype was detected only a few times. The chain combines TRBV24-1 with TRBJ1-5; no firm D call. Trimming removed 2 bases from V and 9 bases from J, with 13 bases in between. CDR1 and CDR2 from the germline V gene are KGHDR and SFDVKD. This CDR3 is 14 amino acids long. The CDR3, as DNA: TGTGCCACCAGTGATTACAGCCGCGGATGGCCCCAGCATTTT. It is translated as CATSDYSRGWPQHF.

The rearrangement links TRBV5-1 to TRBJ2-5, with TRBD2 matching 13 bases. The CDR3 is 17 residues long. With V trimmed by 4 bases and J by 4 bases, 10 bases remained unmatched. Germline V gives CDR1 SGHRS, CDR2 YFSETQ. The CDR3 reads CASSIGLAGASGETQYF. In DNA, the CDR3 is TGCGCCAGCAGCATCGGACTAGCGGGAGCTTCGGGAGAGACCCAGTACTTC.

The sample holds a few counts of this clonotype. The chain couples TRBV2 to TRBJ1-1; D not certain. V lost 4 bases, J lost 0 bases, and 6 bases lay in between. This CDR3 has 13 residues. Germline values: CDR1 SNHLY, CDR2 FYNNEI. CDR3 nucleotide sequence: TGTGCCAGCAGTGGGGCGGTGAACACTGAAGCTTTCTTT. Translating gives CASSGAVNTEAFF.